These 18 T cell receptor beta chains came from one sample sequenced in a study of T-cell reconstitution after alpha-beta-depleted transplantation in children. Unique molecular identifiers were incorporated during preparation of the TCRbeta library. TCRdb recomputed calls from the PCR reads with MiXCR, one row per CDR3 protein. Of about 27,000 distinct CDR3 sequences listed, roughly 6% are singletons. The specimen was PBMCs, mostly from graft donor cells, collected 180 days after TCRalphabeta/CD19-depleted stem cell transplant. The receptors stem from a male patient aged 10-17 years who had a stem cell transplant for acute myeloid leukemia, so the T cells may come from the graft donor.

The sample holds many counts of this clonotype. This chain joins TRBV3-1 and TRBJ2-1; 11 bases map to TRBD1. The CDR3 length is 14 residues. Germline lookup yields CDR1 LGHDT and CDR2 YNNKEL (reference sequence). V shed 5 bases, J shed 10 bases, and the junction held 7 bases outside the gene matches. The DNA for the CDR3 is TGTGCCAGCAGCTCCGGACAGGGGGCGCGAGAGCAGTTCTTC. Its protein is CASSSGQGAREQFF.

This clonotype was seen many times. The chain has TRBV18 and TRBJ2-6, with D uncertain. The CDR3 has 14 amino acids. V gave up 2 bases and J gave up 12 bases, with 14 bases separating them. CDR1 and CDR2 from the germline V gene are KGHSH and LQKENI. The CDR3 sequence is CASSPGSLQSVLTF. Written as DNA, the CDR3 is TGTGCCAGCTCACCAGGTAGCCTTCAATCCGTCCTGACTTTC.

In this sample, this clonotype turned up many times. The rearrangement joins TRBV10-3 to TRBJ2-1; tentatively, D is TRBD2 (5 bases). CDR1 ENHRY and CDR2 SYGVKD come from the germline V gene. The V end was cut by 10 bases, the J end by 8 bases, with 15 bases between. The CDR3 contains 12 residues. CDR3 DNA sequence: TGTGCCACACGTTCGGGGATCCATGAGCAGTTCTTC. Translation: CATRSGIHEQFF.

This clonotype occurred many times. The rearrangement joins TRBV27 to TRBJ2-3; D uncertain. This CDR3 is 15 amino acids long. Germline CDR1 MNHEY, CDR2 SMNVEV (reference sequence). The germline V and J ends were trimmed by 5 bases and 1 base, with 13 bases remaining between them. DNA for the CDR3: TGTGCCAGCAGTCCCTGGCCCCGGGGCACAGATACGCAGTATTTT. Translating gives CASSPWPRGTDTQYF.

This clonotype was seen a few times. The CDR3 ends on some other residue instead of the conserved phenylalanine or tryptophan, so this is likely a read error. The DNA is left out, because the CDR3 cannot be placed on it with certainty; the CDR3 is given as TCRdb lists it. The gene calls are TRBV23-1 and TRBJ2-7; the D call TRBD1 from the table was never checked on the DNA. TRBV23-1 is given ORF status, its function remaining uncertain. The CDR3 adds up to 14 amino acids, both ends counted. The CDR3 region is CASSQLYEPGRSSG.

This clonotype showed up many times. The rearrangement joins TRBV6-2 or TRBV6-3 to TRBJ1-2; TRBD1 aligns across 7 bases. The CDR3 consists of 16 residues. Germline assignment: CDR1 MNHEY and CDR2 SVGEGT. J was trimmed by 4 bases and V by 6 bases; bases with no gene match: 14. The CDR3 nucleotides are TGTGCCAGCAGCTTGGGACAGAGGATTGTAACCTATGGCTACACCTTC. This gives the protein CASSLGQRIVTYGYTF.

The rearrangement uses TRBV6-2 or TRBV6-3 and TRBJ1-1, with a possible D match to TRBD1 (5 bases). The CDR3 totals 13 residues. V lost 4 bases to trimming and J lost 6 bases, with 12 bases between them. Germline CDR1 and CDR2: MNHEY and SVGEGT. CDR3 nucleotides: TGTGCCAGCAGTTTCGGGACGGGCGCTGAAGCTTTCTTT. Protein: CASSFGTGAEAFF.

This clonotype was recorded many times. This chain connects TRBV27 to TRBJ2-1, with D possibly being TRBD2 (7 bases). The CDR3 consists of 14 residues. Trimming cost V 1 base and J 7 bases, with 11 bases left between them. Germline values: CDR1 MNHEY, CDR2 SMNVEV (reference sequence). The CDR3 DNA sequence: TGTGCCAGCAGTTTATGGGGGGGCTGGAATGAGCAGTTCTTC. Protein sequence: CASSLWGGWNEQFF.

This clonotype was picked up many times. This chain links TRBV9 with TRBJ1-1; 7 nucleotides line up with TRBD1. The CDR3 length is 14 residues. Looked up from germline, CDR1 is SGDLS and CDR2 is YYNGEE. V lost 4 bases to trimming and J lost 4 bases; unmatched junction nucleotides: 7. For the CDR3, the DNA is TGTGCCAGCAGCAACAGGGACAGCAGCACTGAAGCTTTCTTT. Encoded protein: CASSNRDSSTEAFF.

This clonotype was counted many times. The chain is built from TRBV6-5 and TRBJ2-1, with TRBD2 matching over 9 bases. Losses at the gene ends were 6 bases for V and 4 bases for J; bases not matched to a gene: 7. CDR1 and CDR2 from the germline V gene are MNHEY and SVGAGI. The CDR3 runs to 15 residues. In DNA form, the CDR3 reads TGTGCCAGCAGATTGTCAGCGGGGGGATACAATGAGCAGTTCTTC. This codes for CASRLSAGGYNEQFF.

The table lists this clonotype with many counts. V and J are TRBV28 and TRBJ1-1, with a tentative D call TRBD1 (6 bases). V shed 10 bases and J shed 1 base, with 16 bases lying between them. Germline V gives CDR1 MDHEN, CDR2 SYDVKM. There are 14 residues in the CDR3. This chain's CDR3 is CATTPDSSNTEAFF. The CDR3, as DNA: TGTGCCACGACCCCGGACAGCTCGAACACTGAAGCTTTCTTT.

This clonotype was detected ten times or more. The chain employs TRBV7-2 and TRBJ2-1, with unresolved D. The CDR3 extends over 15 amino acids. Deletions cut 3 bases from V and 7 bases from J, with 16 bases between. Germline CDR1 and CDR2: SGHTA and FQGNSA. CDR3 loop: CASSFVVRKANEQFF. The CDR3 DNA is TGTGCCAGCAGCTTTGTGGTGCGTAAGGCTAATGAGCAGTTCTTC.

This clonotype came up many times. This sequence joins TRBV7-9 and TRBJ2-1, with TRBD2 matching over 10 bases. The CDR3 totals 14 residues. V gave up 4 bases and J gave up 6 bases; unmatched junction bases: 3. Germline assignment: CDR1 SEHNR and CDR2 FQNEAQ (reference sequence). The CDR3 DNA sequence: TGTGCCAGCAGCTGGAGCGGGAGGGTCAATGAGCAGTTCTTC. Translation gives CASSWSGRVNEQFF.

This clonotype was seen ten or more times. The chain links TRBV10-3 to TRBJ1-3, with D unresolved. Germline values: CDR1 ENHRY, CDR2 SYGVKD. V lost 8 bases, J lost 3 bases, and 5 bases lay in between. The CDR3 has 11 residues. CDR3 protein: CAIGDGNTIYF. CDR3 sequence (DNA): TGTGCCATCGGGGATGGAAACACCATATATTTT.

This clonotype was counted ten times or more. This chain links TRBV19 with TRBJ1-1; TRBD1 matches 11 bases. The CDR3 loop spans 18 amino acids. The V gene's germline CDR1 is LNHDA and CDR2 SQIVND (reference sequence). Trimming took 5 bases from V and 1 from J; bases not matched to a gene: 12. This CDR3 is CASSGRDRGSKGNTEAFF. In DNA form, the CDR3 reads TGTGCCAGTAGTGGGCGGGACAGGGGGAGTAAAGGGAACACTGAAGCTTTCTTT.

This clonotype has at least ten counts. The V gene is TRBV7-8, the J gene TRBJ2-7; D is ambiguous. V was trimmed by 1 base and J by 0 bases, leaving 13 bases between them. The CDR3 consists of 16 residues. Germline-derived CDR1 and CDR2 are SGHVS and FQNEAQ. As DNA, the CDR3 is TGTGCCAGCAGCTTAGAAGCAGCCGGCAGCTCCTACGAGCAGTACGTC. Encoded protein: CASSLEAAGSSYEQYV.

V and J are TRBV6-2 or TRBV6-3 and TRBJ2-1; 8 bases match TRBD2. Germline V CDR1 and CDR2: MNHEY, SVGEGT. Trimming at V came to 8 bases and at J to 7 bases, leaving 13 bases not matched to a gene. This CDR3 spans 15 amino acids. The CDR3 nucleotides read TGTGCCAGCGCATCGTCGGGACTAGGAGAAAATGAGCAGTTCTTC. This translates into CASASSGLGENEQFF.

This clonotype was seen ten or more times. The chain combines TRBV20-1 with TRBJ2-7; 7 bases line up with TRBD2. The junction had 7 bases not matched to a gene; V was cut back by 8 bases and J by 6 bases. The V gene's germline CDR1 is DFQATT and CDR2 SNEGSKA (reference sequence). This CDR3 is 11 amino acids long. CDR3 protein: CSFRGVFEQYF. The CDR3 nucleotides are TGCAGTTTCCGGGGGGTTTTCGAGCAGTACTTC.